A single sample gave rise to the 20 T cell receptor beta chains below, sequenced in a study of T cell repertoires in cytomegalovirus infection. TCRdb fed the reads into MiXCR, producing one record per CDR3 protein. The sample includes hundreds of thousands of distinct CDR3 sequences, 15% to 20% of them seen just once. Input material: PBMCs. These receptor sequences come from a human donor in good health (CMV status not recorded). Some clones in this sample may be carry-over from other donors' samples.

This clonotype was observed a few times. The chain carries TRBV15 and TRBJ2-1; D may be TRBD1 or TRBD2 (5 bases each). The CDR3 has 20 amino acids. CDR1 and CDR2 from the germline V gene are LNHNV and YYDKDF (reference sequence). Trimming removed 4 bases from V and 12 bases from J, with 37 bases in between. CDR3 DNA: TGTGCCACCAGCATCCCGCAAACTCCTATTTCACGATCCGGGACCTCAGGGCAGTTCTTC. Encoded protein: CATSIPQTPISRSGTSGQFF.

In its sample, this clonotype was seen a few times. The chain has TRBV5-1 and TRBJ2-5; D possibly corresponds to TRBD1 (5 bases). This CDR3 spans 15 amino acids. Germline CDR1 and CDR2: SGHRS and YFSETQ. V was trimmed by 2 bases and J by 2 bases, leaving 13 bases between them. This CDR3 reads CASSLQVGVQETQYF. The DNA of the CDR3 is TGCGCCAGCAGCTTACAGGTCGGTGTTCAAGAGACCCAGTACTTC.

V gene TRBV10-3 combines with J gene TRBJ1-2; D uncertain. CDR1 is ENHRY, CDR2 SYGVKD, per germline. The CDR3 spans 13 residues. The V and J ends lost 10 bases and 8 bases respectively, with 20 bases between them. CDR3 bases: TGTGCCACCCGAACGGGCGCGGGATCCGGCTACACCTTC. Its protein is CATRTGAGSGYTF.

The chain carries TRBV7-8 and TRBJ2-1, with D unresolved. The CDR3 is 13 amino acids. From germline, CDR1 is SGHVS and CDR2 FQNEAQ. Trimming took 1 base from V and 7 from J, leaving 8 bases between them. The CDR3 here is CASSLETGNEQFF. For the CDR3, the DNA is TGTGCCAGCAGCTTAGAGACCGGGAATGAGCAGTTCTTC.

This clonotype appeared many times. CDR3 coding DNA: TGTGCCAGCAGTGAAATGGTGGGGGCACCTGGCACTGAAGCTTTCTTT. This sequence encodes CASSEMVGAPGTEAFF. The chain joins TRBV25-1 to TRBJ1-1, with D perhaps matching TRBD1 (6 bases). Trimming shortened V by 2 bases and J by 4 bases, and 17 bases separated the two germline ends. Germline CDR1 and CDR2: MGHDK and SYGVNS. The length of the CDR3 is 16 residues. Full variable domain (missing parts from reference TRBV25-1 and TRBJ1-1): EADIYQTPRYLVIGTGKKITLECSQTMGHDKMYWYQQDPGMELHLIHYSYGVNSTEKGDLSSESTVSRIRTEHFPLTLESARPSHTSQYLCASSEMVGAPGTEAFFGQGTRLTVV.

V usage is TRBV20-1 and J usage is TRBJ2-3, with D perhaps TRBD2 (6 bases). CDR1 is DFQATT and CDR2 is SNEGSKA in the germline V gene (reference sequence). Trimming removed 2 bases at V and 4 bases at J, with 19 bases between. The CDR3 is 16 amino acids. CDR3 sequence (DNA): TGCAGTGCTAGAAGCGTAGCGGCGGGGAACTCAGATACGCAGTATTTT. Protein: CSARSVAAGNSDTQYF.

This clonotype was seen only a few times. V and J are TRBV27 and TRBJ1-1, with a tentative D call TRBD1 (6 bases). Looked up from germline, CDR1 is MNHEY and CDR2 is SMNVEV (reference sequence). The CDR3 is 14 residues long. Between the trimmed V and J ends, which lost 4 bases and 0 bases, there was a span of 9 bases. The CDR3 DNA reads as TGTGCCAGCAGTTCCCAGGGGATGAACACTGAAGCTTTCTTT. Its translation is CASSSQGMNTEAFF.

This clonotype was counted many times. The V gene is TRBV7-9, the J gene TRBJ2-7; D may be TRBD1 (6 bases). The CDR3 has 14 amino acids. Trimming removed 4 bases at V and 4 bases at J, with 14 bases between. From germline, CDR1 is SEHNR and CDR2 FQNEAQ (reference sequence). The CDR3 nucleotides are TGTGCCAGCAGCTCCGACGGCCAGGGGTACGAGCAGTACTTC. Translation: CASSSDGQGYEQYF.

CDR3 sequence: CSVRDRYNSYEQYF. The CDR3 DNA sequence: TGCAGCGTTAGGGACAGGTACAATTCCTACGAGCAGTACTTC. The chain is built from TRBV29-1 and TRBJ2-7; 8 nucleotides agree with TRBD1. CDR3 length: 14 residues. With V trimmed by 5 bases and J by 1 base, 7 bases remained unmatched. In germline, CDR1 is SQVTM, CDR2 ANQGSEA.

This clonotype was recorded a few times. The rearrangement uses TRBV5-4 and TRBJ1-4, with D maybe TRBD1 (6 bases). The CDR3 covers 14 residues. V was trimmed by 4 bases and J by 4 bases, leaving 11 bases between them. Looked up from germline, CDR1 is SGHNT and CDR2 is YYREEE (reference sequence). The DNA of the CDR3 is TGTGCCAGCAGCACCGGACAGAATAATGAAAAACTGTTTTTT. Its protein product is CASSTGQNNEKLFF.

This clonotype showed up just once. With a much larger clone just one base away, this may be a read error. This chain's CDR3 is CASSSRALNNEKFF. CDR3 DNA sequence: TGTGCCAGCAGCAGTCGGGCGCTAAACAATGAGAAGTTCTTC. V usage is TRBV11-3 and J usage is TRBJ2-1, with D hard to call. Germline V gene data show CDR1 as SGHNT and CDR2 as YENEEA. The CDR3 runs to 14 residues.

V is TRBV5-1 and J is TRBJ1-1; D ambiguous. CDR1 SGHRS and CDR2 YFSETQ come from the germline V gene. This CDR3 has 15 residues. Trimming took 1 base from V and 1 from J, leaving 11 bases between them. CDR3 DNA: TGCGCCAGCAGCTTGACCGAAACACGGAACACTGAAGCTTTCTTT. It is translated as CASSLTETRNTEAFF.

There are a few counts of this clonotype. The rearrangement links TRBV28 to TRBJ2-2; weak D call: TRBD1 (6 bases). This CDR3 region has 17 residues. Germline V gives CDR1 MDHEN, CDR2 SYDVKM. Trimming cost V 4 bases and J 6 bases, with 21 bases left between them. CDR3 coding DNA: TGTGCCAGCAGTTCCGGACAGCTGACGTATCGGCCCGGGGAGCTGTTTTTT. As protein: CASSSGQLTYRPGELFF.

This clonotype was seen more than once but under ten times. The chain is built from TRBV6-5 and TRBJ2-3; maybe TRBD2 (5 bases). Trimming left V 0 bases short and J 3 bases short, with 13 bases between. CDR1 is MNHEY and CDR2 is SVGAGI in the germline V gene. This CDR3 region has 16 residues. CDR3 sequence reads: CASSYSLRTLTDTQYF. CDR3 DNA: TGTGCCAGCAGTTACTCTCTTAGGACTCTGACAGATACGCAGTATTTT.

As concerns this clonotype: Possible read error: a much larger clone is one base away. Given the absence of the conserved phenylalanine or tryptophan at the CDR3 end, a read error is likely. CDR3 protein: CASSLWNSPLHL. CDR3 coding DNA: TGTGCCAGCAGTTTATGGAATTCACCCCTCCACCTT. The rearrangement uses TRBV28 and TRBJ1-6; no firm D call. V lost 0 bases and J 7 bases, leaving 1 base between the germline ends. From germline, CDR1 is MDHEN and CDR2 SYDVKM. CDR3 length: 12 residues.

This clonotype was seen ten or more times. The J gene is TRBJ2-7, the V gene TRBV18; D gene unclear. This CDR3 is built from 13 residues. The germline V gene has CDR1 KGHSH and CDR2 LQKENI. The germline V and J ends were trimmed by 4 bases and 0 bases, with 7 bases remaining between them. CDR3: CASSRPDSYEQYF. As DNA, the CDR3 is TGTGCCAGCTCACGGCCTGACTCCTACGAGCAGTACTTC.

There are many counts of this clonotype. The chain is built from TRBV7-2 and TRBJ2-2; tentative D call: TRBD1 (5 bases). Germline V gene sequence: CDR1 SGHTA, CDR2 FQGNSA. This CDR3 has 16 residues. V was trimmed by 5 bases and J by 6 bases, leaving 19 bases between them. This CDR3 reads CASSPFAGIVAGELFF. The CDR3 DNA follows: TGTGCCAGCAGCCCCTTCGCAGGGATCGTCGCCGGGGAGCTGTTTTTT.

The sample holds a few counts of this clonotype. This chain links TRBV20-1 with TRBJ1-6; a possible D gene is TRBD1 (5 bases). Trimming left V 2 bases short and J 9 bases short, with 11 bases between. Germline lookup yields CDR1 DFQATT and CDR2 SNEGSKA (reference sequence). The CDR3 sequence is 13 residues long. The CDR3: CSARMAGRSPLHF. In DNA, the CDR3 is TGCAGTGCTAGAATGGCAGGGCGTTCACCCCTCCACTTT.

This rearrangement joins TRBV19 to TRBJ2-1; tentatively, D is TRBD2 (6 bases). CDR3 length equals 16 residues. Trimming took off 4 bases at V and 7 bases at J, with 20 bases between the two ends. Germline V lookup: CDR1 LNHDA, CDR2 SQIVND (reference sequence). The DNA for the CDR3 is TGTGCCAGTAGTACCCGCCGGGGGAAATTTGTAAATGAGCAGTTCTTC. Translated, it gives CASSTRRGKFVNEQFF.

This clonotype was observed at least ten times. The chain uses TRBV7-2 and TRBJ1-1; 7 bases map to TRBD1. Germline V gives CDR1 SGHTA, CDR2 FQGNSA. The CDR3 runs to 15 residues. Unmatched junction bases numbered 7, after V lost 5 bases and J lost 1 base. CDR3: CASSARQGSNTEAFF. Here the CDR3 DNA reads TGTGCCAGCAGCGCAAGACAGGGATCGAACACTGAAGCTTTCTTT. Full variable domain (missing parts from reference TRBV7-2 and TRBJ1-1): GAGVSQSPSNKVTEKGKDVELRCDPISGHTALYWYRQSLGQGLEFLIYFQGNSAPDKSGLPSDRFSAERTGGSVSTLTIQRTQQEDSAVYLCASSARQGSNTEAFFGQGTRLTVV.